A single sample gave rise to the 32 T cell receptor beta chains below, sequenced in a study of blood T cells in healthy people across ages. Next came a second PCR, run for roughly 6 to 11 cycles, which used a sample-barcoded 5' primer along with a J-beta primer mix. TCRdb itself ran the 5' RACE reads through MiXCR, one entry per CDR3 protein. The sample records about 1.6 million distinct CDR3 sequences, about 35% being singletons. Sequenced sample: blood. The receptors derive from a woman aged 25-40 years in good health.

This clonotype showed up just a few times. This sequence joins TRBV3-1 and TRBJ2-3; D uncertain. From germline, CDR1 is LGHDT and CDR2 YNNKEL (reference sequence). Trimming shortened V by 4 bases and J by 1 base, and 9 bases separated the two germline ends. The CDR3 runs 14 residues. CDR3 DNA sequence: TGTGCCAGCAGCCGAATGAGCGGCACAGATACGCAGTATTTT. Its protein product is CASSRMSGTDTQYF.

The rearrangement joins TRBV6-1 to TRBJ2-1; 12 nucleotides line up with TRBD2. Germline V gives CDR1 MNHNS, CDR2 SASEGT. The CDR3 has 15 residues. After removal of 3 bases from V and 6 bases from J, the junction contained 3 bases not matched to a gene. The CDR3 loop is CASSEGLAGINEQFF. As DNA, the CDR3 is TGTGCCAGCAGTGAGGGACTAGCGGGTATCAATGAGCAGTTCTTC.

The chain joins TRBV20-1 to TRBJ2-1; possibly TRBD2 for D (5 bases). Trimming cost V 5 bases and J 1 base, with 18 bases left between them. From germline, CDR1 is DFQATT and CDR2 SNEGSKA (reference sequence). CDR3 size: 16 residues. The CDR3 sequence: CSARLLEAESYNEQFF. The CDR3 nucleotides read TGCAGTGCTCGCTTACTGGAAGCGGAATCCTACAATGAGCAGTTCTTC.

This clonotype appeared a few times. This sequence joins TRBV7-9 and TRBJ2-1; 8 nucleotides line up with TRBD2. The CDR3 has 15 amino acids. V gave up 7 bases and J gave up 7 bases; unmatched junction bases: 12. CDR1 is SEHNR, CDR2 FQNEAQ, per germline (reference sequence). In nucleotides, the CDR3 is TGTGCCAGCACCGCTCTAGCCGGGGGGGGAAATGAGCAGTTCTTC. Amino acids: CASTALAGGGNEQFF.

V gene TRBV6-6 combines with J gene TRBJ2-1; D not certain. Looked up from germline, CDR1 is MNHNY and CDR2 is SVGAGI (reference sequence). The CDR3 has 12 amino acids. V lost 8 bases, J lost 8 bases, and 13 bases lay in between. The CDR3 is CASGPRPHEQFF. CDR3 nucleotides: TGTGCCAGCGGACCTCGGCCTCATGAGCAGTTCTTC.

This clonotype has just a few counts. The CDR3 coding sequence is TGCAGTGCCGCCGGGACTAGCGGGAGTTGGTCGTACGAGCAGTACTTC. Translation: CSAAGTSGSWSYEQYF. The chain employs TRBV20-1 and TRBJ2-7, with 14 bases aligning to TRBD2. The V gene's germline CDR1 is DFQATT and CDR2 SNEGSKA (reference sequence). Trimming at V came to 6 bases and at J to 4 bases, leaving 11 bases not matched to a gene. This CDR3 has 16 amino acids.

This clonotype was detected ten times or more. The rearrangement links TRBV7-3 to TRBJ2-1; D may be TRBD1 (6 bases). The CDR3 covers 13 residues. With 5 bases removed from V and 7 bases from J, the gap between germline ends came to 12 bases. Germline CDR1 is SGHTA and CDR2 is FQGTGA. The CDR3 DNA follows: TGTGCCAGCAGCCCGGGTAGGGGGAATGAGCAGTTCTTC. Protein product: CASSPGRGNEQFF. Using reference TRBV7-3 and TRBJ2-1 for the parts outside the CDR3, the full variable domain is GAGVSQTPSNKVTEKGKYVELRCDPISGHTALYWYRQSLGQGPEFLIYFQGTGAADDSGLPNDRFFAVRPEGSVSTLKIQRTERGDSAVYLCASSPGRGNEQFFGPGTRLTVL.

This clonotype was seen more than once but under ten times. The rearrangement links TRBV6-2 or TRBV6-3 to TRBJ1-5; 7 positions match TRBD1. V lost 3 bases, J lost 5 bases, and 4 bases stayed unmatched. This CDR3 has 14 amino acids. Germline CDR1 and CDR2: MNHEY and SVGEGT. Here the CDR3 reads CASSYGGGDQPQHF. The CDR3 nucleotides are TGTGCCAGCAGTTATGGAGGGGGCGATCAGCCCCAGCATTTT.

A few counts support this clonotype. This chain uses TRBV2 with TRBJ1-5; 7 bases map to TRBD1. The V and J ends lost 6 bases and 2 bases, in that order; junction bases with no gene match: 4. The length of the CDR3 is 14 residues. Germline lookup yields CDR1 SNHLY and CDR2 FYNNEI. CDR3 amino acids: CASRTGVGNQPQHF. DNA of the CDR3: TGTGCCAGCAGAACAGGGGTGGGCAATCAGCCCCAGCATTTT.

The table lists this clonotype with many counts. The gene calls are TRBV6-1 and TRBJ2-7; 7 positions match TRBD1. This CDR3 has 14 amino acids. The V gene end was trimmed by 1 base and the J gene end by 3 bases; junction bases not matched to a gene: 3. Germline V gene lookup returns CDR1 MNHNS and CDR2 SASEGT. The CDR3 protein is CASSEDRGNYEQYF. The CDR3 bases are TGTGCCAGCAGTGAAGACAGGGGTAACTACGAGCAGTACTTC.

V and J are TRBV7-2 and TRBJ2-7, with D possibly called TRBD1 or TRBD2 (6 bases each). Deletions cut 6 bases from V and 2 bases from J, with 20 bases between. The CDR3 contains 16 residues. Germline V lookup: CDR1 SGHTA, CDR2 FQGNSA. CDR3 sequence (DNA): TGTGCCAGCAGACCAATAGGGGGGTATCTGGCCTACGAGCAGTACTTC. As protein: CASRPIGGYLAYEQYF.

The chain combines TRBV15 with TRBJ1-4; D gene ambiguous. Germline V gene data show CDR1 as LNHNV and CDR2 as YYDKDF (reference sequence). Trimming pared 4 bases from V and 7 bases from J, leaving 16 bases between. This CDR3 contains 15 residues. This CDR3 is CATSIVGGITEKLFF. The DNA for the CDR3 is TGTGCCACCAGCATAGTGGGAGGCATTACTGAAAAACTGTTTTTT.

This clonotype was picked up a small number of times. The V gene is TRBV9, the J gene TRBJ2-5, with TRBD2 matching 8 bases. CDR1 is SGDLS, CDR2 YYNGEE, per germline. J lost 5 bases, V lost 3 bases, and 9 bases had no gene match. This CDR3 is 15 amino acids long. CDR3 in amino acids: CASSESGGLGETQYF. CDR3 nucleotides: TGTGCCAGCAGCGAGAGCGGGGGCCTGGGGGAGACCCAGTACTTC. Drawing the rest from reference TRBV9 and TRBJ2-5, the complete variable domain is DSGVTQTPKHLITATGQRVTLRCSPRSGDLSVYWYQQSLDQGLQFLIQYYNGEERAKGNILERFSAQQFPDLHSELNLSSLELGDSALYFCASSESGGLGETQYFGPGTRLLVL.

In this sample, this clonotype turned up a few times. The chain employs TRBV20-1 and TRBJ2-3; D not resolved. This CDR3 region has 12 residues. The V and J ends lost 4 bases and 0 bases respectively, with 5 bases between them. CDR1 DFQATT and CDR2 SNEGSKA come from the germline V gene (reference sequence). The CDR3 DNA follows: TGCAGTGCTAAAACAAGCACAGATACGCAGTATTTT. It codes for CSAKTSTDTQYF.

This clonotype was seen only a few times. The V call is TRBV5-1, the J call TRBJ2-1; a weak D match, TRBD1 (6 bases). The CDR3 totals 14 residues. V dropped 3 bases and J dropped 14 bases, with 21 bases sitting between them. Germline V gene data show CDR1 as SGHRS and CDR2 as YFSETQ. The CDR3 DNA sequence: TGCGCCAGCAGCTCCCCTATTAACACAGGGACCAAGTTCTTC. Its protein product is CASSSPINTGTKFF.

In regard to this clonotype: Mismatch with germline at one junction end may stem from a read error. The rearrangement uses TRBV5-1 and TRBJ2-5; maybe TRBD2 (5 bases). CDR1 is SGHRS and CDR2 is YFSETQ in the germline V gene. The CDR3 extends over 15 amino acids. The CDR3 loop reads CANSSGPGYQETQYF. The CDR3 nucleotides read TGCGCCAACAGCTCAGGCCCGGGATACCAAGAGACCCAGTACTTC.

CDR3 sequence: CASSHPGLAYVSSYNEQFF. CDR3 in DNA: TGTGCCAGCAGCCACCCGGGACTAGCGTATGTGAGCTCCTACAATGAGCAGTTCTTC. The chain links TRBV27 to TRBJ2-1; 10 bases agree with TRBD2. There are 19 residues in the CDR3. The germline CDR1 and CDR2 sequences are MNHEY and SMNVEV (reference sequence). With 6 bases clipped from V and 0 bases from J, the junction kept 14 bases outside the gene matches.

This clonotype was recorded a few times. This rearrangement joins TRBV11-2 to TRBJ1-5, with D perhaps matching TRBD1 (5 bases). From germline, CDR1 is SGHAT and CDR2 FQNNGV. This CDR3 contains 15 residues. V lost 3 bases, J lost 3 bases, and 12 bases lay in between. CDR3 sequence (DNA): TGTGCCAGCAGCTTGCAGGGACTCTACAATCAGCCCCAGCATTTT. Translation gives CASSLQGLYNQPQHF.

This clonotype was found a few times. The chain uses TRBV7-9 and TRBJ2-1; 11 bases align to TRBD2. This CDR3 is 16 amino acids long. Germline lookup yields CDR1 SEHNR and CDR2 FQNEAQ (reference sequence). Trimming took 5 bases from V and 3 from J; bases not matched to a gene: 6. Here the CDR3 DNA reads TGTGCCAGCAGCGTCCCTAGCGGGGGGTTCTACAATGAGCAGTTCTTC. It is translated as CASSVPSGGFYNEQFF.

This clonotype came up many times. The chain links TRBV5-1 to TRBJ2-3; unclear D gene. The V gene lost 0 bases and the J gene lost 0 bases, with 5 bases spanning the gap. Germline V CDR1 and CDR2: SGHRS, YFSETQ. The CDR3 runs to 14 residues. The CDR3 sequence: CASSLAESTDTQYF. In nucleotides, the CDR3 is TGCGCCAGCAGCTTGGCCGAAAGCACAGATACGCAGTATTTT.

On this clonotype itself: One junction end does not reproduce the germline sequence, and a read error may be involved. The gene calls are TRBV4-2 and TRBJ2-7, with 11 bases fitting TRBD2. CDR3 size: 17 residues. CDR1 LGHNA and CDR2 YNFKEQ come from the germline V gene. The CDR3 loop is CASSQDPTSGIRDERYF. Here the CDR3 DNA reads TGTGCCAGCAGCCAAGATCCGACTAGCGGGATCAGGGACGAGCGGTACTTC.

The CDR3 loop is CASIRTGGNEQYF. The CDR3 DNA is TGTGCCAGCATAAGGACAGGGGGCAACGAGCAGTACTTC. The chain carries TRBV27 and TRBJ2-7; the match to TRBD1 covers 11 bases. This CDR3 region has 13 residues. The V gene end was trimmed by 7 bases and the J gene end by 5 bases; junction bases not matched to a gene: 4. Germline V gives CDR1 MNHEY, CDR2 SMNVEV (reference sequence).

This clonotype was seen only a few times. CDR3 amino acids: CASSFSGGRNEQFF. CDR3 sequence (DNA): TGCGCCAGCAGCTTCAGCGGGGGGCGGAATGAGCAGTTCTTC. This chain uses TRBV5-1 with TRBJ2-1, with TRBD2 matching over 9 bases. The germline V gene has CDR1 SGHRS and CDR2 YFSETQ. The J segment lost 7 bases and the V segment lost 2 bases, leaving 4 bases of the junction unmatched. The CDR3 is made up of 14 amino acids.

The chain couples TRBV20-1 to TRBJ2-1, with no clear D. Germline V lookup: CDR1 DFQATT, CDR2 SNEGSKA (reference sequence). Trimming removed 7 bases from V and 6 bases from J, with 16 bases in between. The CDR3 runs 13 residues. In DNA form, the CDR3 reads TGCAGTGAAGCCAACCCTCCCTCCAATGAGCAGTTCTTC. Protein product: CSEANPPSNEQFF.

The chain carries TRBV4-2 and TRBJ2-7; 9 positions match TRBD1. Germline trimming cut 1 base from V and 4 bases from J; bases unmatched to any gene: 5. CDR3 length: 15 amino acids. Germline V gene sequence: CDR1 LGHNA, CDR2 YNFKEQ. The CDR3 DNA reads as TGTGCCAGCAGCCAAGCCAGGGACAGGGCTTACGAGCAGTACTTC. Translating it yields CASSQARDRAYEQYF.

This chain links TRBV3-1 with TRBJ2-5; 9 positions agree with TRBD2. V was clipped by 2 bases and J by 5 bases; unmatched bases: 12. The CDR3 totals 17 residues. Germline V gives CDR1 LGHDT, CDR2 YNNKEL (reference sequence). The CDR3 DNA is TGTGCCAGCAGCCAACCTCGGCGGGGGGGTCCGGGGGAGACCCAGTACTTC. It codes for CASSQPRRGGPGETQYF.

The chain is built from TRBV20-1 and TRBJ2-6; 9 bases match TRBD1. Germline CDR1 reads DFQATT; CDR2 reads SNEGSKA (reference sequence). This CDR3 has 16 amino acids. V lost 5 bases and J lost 0; bases outside the gene matches: 5. The CDR3 DNA is TGCAGTGCTTCAGGGACAGGGAACTCTGGGGCCAACGTCCTGACTTTC. Protein product: CSASGTGNSGANVLTF.

The chain has TRBV6-2 or TRBV6-3 and TRBJ2-1; no definite D call. V was trimmed by 2 bases and J by 1 base, leaving 9 bases between them. Germline V gene lookup returns CDR1 MNHEY and CDR2 SVGEGT. CDR3 length: 15 residues. Written as DNA, the CDR3 is TGTGCCAGCAGTTACGTCGGTTCGTCCTACAATGAGCAGTTCTTC. It encodes CASSYVGSSYNEQFF.

This sequence joins TRBV7-9 and TRBJ2-1; maybe TRBD2 (7 bases). The ends were cut back, 5 bases at V and 4 bases at J, with 18 bases in the middle. This CDR3 has 16 residues. CDR1 and CDR2 (germline): SEHNR, FQNEAQ (reference sequence). CDR3 coding DNA: TGTGCCAGCAGCCCATTGGAGGGGGGGCCTTACAATGAGCAGTTCTTC. Amino acid sequence: CASSPLEGGPYNEQFF.

The rearrangement uses TRBV4-1 and TRBJ1-3; 9 bases line up with TRBD1. There are 17 residues in the CDR3. J gave up 0 bases and V 3 bases, and 6 bases lay outside the gene matches. CDR1 is MGHRA and CDR2 is YSYEKL in the germline V gene. The CDR3 loop reads CASSQRQGVLSGNTIYF. In DNA form, the CDR3 reads TGCGCCAGCAGCCAGCGACAGGGGGTCCTCTCTGGAAACACCATATATTTT.

As regards this clonotype: One end of the junction varies from germline; a read error may be responsible. This sequence joins TRBV27 and TRBJ2-3, with 9 bases identical to TRBD1. Germline loops: CDR1 MNHEY, CDR2 SMNVEV (reference sequence). The length of the CDR3 is 16 residues. The CDR3 loop is CASSPWDRANTDAQYF. The CDR3 coding sequence is TGTGCCAGCAGTCCCTGGGACAGGGCCAACACAGATGCGCAGTATTTT.

The chain recombines TRBV7-3 with TRBJ2-7; TRBD2 is a possible D gene (6 bases). Germline CDR1 is SGHTA and CDR2 is FQGTGA. The CDR3 consists of 17 residues. Trimming left V 10 bases short and J 4 bases short, with 29 bases between. The CDR3 sequence: CATGGASDGTLSYEQYF. The CDR3 nucleotides read TGTGCCACAGGAGGGGCGTCTGACGGGACGCTCTCATACGAGCAGTACTTC.